The source of this TCR beta chain is a study of blood T cell repertoires in COVID-19. On the study more broadly: Material from acute and convalescent COVID-19 was sourced from the United States, Italy and Spain.

Original data processing: Reference gene primer amplification gave nucleated cell count estimates. Some clones are missing from TCRdb's copy, which holds only in-frame ones; the method was immunoSEQ multiplex PCR. The V and J calls and clone size are taken from that table; D and trimming were inferred from the DNA. The data show 200,000 to 300,000 clones, with around four fifths seen just once and more than 6% held by the top ten. The sample comprised peripheral blood. The receptor was isolated from an older woman with active or convalescent COVID-19.

For the CDR3, the DNA is TGTGCCAGCAGCAAGTCACCCTTTAAAGACGGGTTAGATGGCTACACCTTC. This translates into CASSKSPFKDGLDGYTF. The chain combines TRBV21-1 with TRBJ1-2. TRBV21-1 is a listed pseudogene. CDR3 length: 17 amino acids.